This T cell receptor beta chain was observed in a study of vaccination and CD4 T cells after COVID-19. Study-wide context: Post-COVID samples were collected a median approximately 93 days following diagnosis, spanning 35 to 161.

A remark on this clonotype: Its antigen is undetermined.

The study sequenced cultured CD4+ T cell DNA using the Oncomine TCR Beta short-read assay. A single record per CDR3 protein comes from TCRdb applying MiXCR to the PCR reads. The table records approximately 18,000 distinct CDR3 sequences, approximately 29% of them present only once. Treatment meaning: approximately 9-day PBMC culture with coronavirus spike peptide pools or control peptides (ViraFEST assay). ViraFEST grew antigen-specific T cells using peptide pools, then sequenced TCRs. The germline V gene has CDR1 DFQATT and CDR2 SNEGSKA (reference sequence). CDR3 length equals 15 residues. J was trimmed by 4 bases and V by 3 bases; bases with no gene match: 8.

This clonotype was sampled from a human donor with COVID-19. The chain combines TRBV20-1 with TRBJ2-1; 8 bases align to TRBD1. The sample taken for sequencing was cultured CD4+ T cells from blood. The CDR3 region has the DNA TGCAGTGCTAGGGTATCCGGGGACAGGTACAATGAGCAGTTCTTC. Residues: CSARVSGDRYNEQFF.